A selection of T cell receptor beta chains follows, all from one sample in a study of T-cell memory formation after mild COVID-19. TCRdb re-called the 5' RACE reads with MiXCR, one entry per CDR3 protein. The sample contains fewer than 700,000 distinct CDR3 sequences, more than 15% of which appear only once. Sequencing was carried out using PBMCs or a T cell subset sorted from them (not recorded which). The receptors stem from an adult woman who had mild COVID-19 (a few samples of this study predate the infection). Cell type and time point are not known. Both conserved end residues are part of each CDR3. The D gene is left open where the match is weak. Not all rows give a size; the values are once, few, many and, for expanded clones, a class.

J gene	clone size	D gene	V gene	CDR3 DNA	CDR3 protein
TRBJ2-1	few	TRBD1	TRBV5-5	TGTGCCAGCAGCGAAAGCGTTACAGGGGGTCAGTTCTTC	CASSESVTGGQFF
TRBJ1-2	NA	NA	TRBV7-9	TGTGCCAGCAGCTTAGGTCACACCAACTACACCTTC	CASSLGHTNYTF
TRBJ2-2	NA	NA	TRBV5-1	TGCGCCAGCAGCTTTAACGGGATTACAACCGGGGAGCTGTTTTTT	CASSFNGITTGELFF
TRBJ2-2	NA	NA	TRBV24-1	TGTGCCACCAGTGCGGGGAGGAACACCGGGGAGCTGTTTTTT	CATSAGRNTGELFF
TRBJ2-7	NA	TRBD2	TRBV12-3/TRBV12-4	TGTGCCAGCAGTTTAGCGCGGGCCTCAGGACTAGCGGGAGTTTCCGAGCAGTACTTC	CASSLARASGLAGVSEQYF
TRBJ1-5	few	NA	TRBV20-1	TGCAGTGCTCCGCCGCAGAGCAATCAGCCCCAGCATTTT	CSAPPQSNQPQHF
TRBJ2-1	few	NA	TRBV6-5	TGTGCCAGCAGTTACGGCGGGTGGGTCTCCTACAATGAGCAGTTCTTC	CASSYGGWVSYNEQFF
TRBJ2-3	few	NA	TRBV24-1	TGTGCCACCAGTGAAAGCACAGATACGCAGTATTTT	CATSESTDTQYF
TRBJ1-5	NA	NA	TRBV6-6	TGTGCCAGCAGTCGACAGGTAGATCAGCCCCAGCATTTT	CASSRQVDQPQHF
TRBJ2-7	NA	NA	TRBV18	TGTGCCAGCTCACCACGGAGCAGACCCTACGAGCAGTACTTC	CASSPRSRPYEQYF
TRBJ2-5	NA	TRBD1	TRBV4-1	TGCGCCAGCAGCCGAACAGGGGTTCGGGAGACCCAGTACTTC	CASSRTGVRETQYF
TRBJ2-1	many	NA	TRBV7-4	TGTGCCAGCAGCTTAGAGCTCAATGAGCAGTTCTTC	CASSLELNEQFF
TRBJ2-5	NA	NA	TRBV6-5	TGTGCCAGCAGTCTGCAGGGTCGGTACGAGACCCAGTACTTC	CASSLQGRYETQYF
TRBJ2-5	NA	NA	TRBV4-3	TGCGCCAGCAGCCAAGGGCGGAGACAAGAGACCCAGTACTTC	CASSQGRRQETQYF
TRBJ2-7	NA	TRBD2	TRBV29-1	TGCAGCGGGACTAGCGCCTACGAGCAGTACTTC	CSGTSAYEQYF
TRBJ1-3	few	NA	TRBV20-1	TGCAGTGCCAAGACCCCCGGGGGACGGGATGACTCTGGAAACACCATATATTTT	CSAKTPGGRDDSGNTIYF
TRBJ1-2	once	NA	TRBV7-8	TGTGCCAGCAAGGAGGGGCTTGGCTACACCTTC	CASKEGLGYTF
TRBJ2-1	many	NA	TRBV12-3/TRBV12-4	TGTGCCAGCAGCTGGGAAGGCGTCTCGTCTTTCTTC	CASSWEGVSSFF
TRBJ2-1	NA	NA	TRBV7-2	TGTGCCAGCAGCTTAGGGAGAAATCAGCAGTTCTTC	CASSLGRNQQFF
TRBJ2-1	NA	TRBD1	TRBV24-1	TGTGCCACCAGTGAGAACAGGGGTGAGCAGTTCTTC	CATSENRGEQFF
TRBJ2-1	NA	TRBD1	TRBV2	TGTGCCAGCAGTAAGGGACAGGTCTACAATGAGCAGTTCTTC	CASSKGQVYNEQFF
TRBJ2-7	few	NA	TRBV5-1	TGCGCCAGCAACCCCAGGCCCAACAGGGGACTGGACGAGCAGTACTTC	CASNPRPNRGLDEQYF
TRBJ2-3	few	TRBD1	TRBV5-4	TGTGCCATCCAGACAGGGGGCGCGACAGATACGCAGTATTTT	CAIQTGGATDTQYF
TRBJ2-5	NA	NA	TRBV6-2/TRBV6-3	TGTGCCAGCAGTTACTCGAGCTATTACCTGCAAGAGACCCAGTACTTC	CASSYSSYYLQETQYF